This T cell receptor (beta chain) was documented in a study of CD8+ T cells in alopecia areata. cDNA serving as the sequencing template came from extracted, reverse transcribed RNA. TCRdb's copy holds only in-frame clones and misses some; the assay was immunoSEQ multiplex PCR. The top ten clones hold roughly 1.2% of a sample with under 250,000 clones, roughly three fifths of them seen once. This clone has more than one count but fewer than ten. Treatment indicated: oral pan-JAK inhibitor, 5-10 mg twice daily. The germline V gene has CDR1 SGHTA and CDR2 FQGTGA. The length of the CDR3 is 14 residues. The V end was cut by 4 bases, the J end by 10 bases, with 17 bases between.

Sequencing used CD4+ T cells sorted from blood, obtained between weeks 43 and 45, from a patient treated with tofacitinib. This receptor was identified in a human donor with alopecia areata. V usage is TRBV7-3 and J usage is TRBJ2-1; a weak D match, TRBD1 (5 bases). The CDR3 DNA is TGTGCCAGCAGCTCGTCGGTAGGGGTCAGCGAGCAGTTCTTC. Residues: CASSSSVGVSEQFF. Complete variable domain (other parts from reference TRBV7-3 and TRBJ2-1): GAGVSQTPSNKVTEKGKYVELRCDPISGHTALYWYRQSLGQGPEFLIYFQGTGAADDSGLPNDRFFAVRPEGSVSTLKIQRTERGDSAVYLCASSSSVGVSEQFFGPGTRLTVL.